The TCR beta chain described here comes from a study of a mutant IDH1 vaccine in newly diagnosed glioma. Study details: Vaccine administration was initiated 4-6 weeks following radiotherapy alone, or with temozolomide cycles. Earlier therapy was either radiotherapy, temozolomide, or both, and most got both.

This CDR3 has 14 amino acids. V was cut by 0 bases and J by 2 bases, with 6 bases left in between. Remarks on this clone: Its antigen is not identified.

Profiled with immunoSEQ multiplex PCR; TCRdb holds only in-frame clones, not every one. The sample contains 50,000 to 70,000 clones, about 87% of which appear only once. Time point given: week 23, last vaccination. It was 300 ug of mutant IDH1 20-mer peptide that made up each vaccine dose, given with topical imiquimod. Donors' newly diagnosed IDH1-mutant WHO grade 3 or 4 astrocytomas lacked nuclear ATRX. This sequence was found in a man aged 18 to 30 with glioma. The genes are TRBV5-7 and TRBJ1-5; a possible D gene is TRBD1 (5 bases). Being an ORF, TRBV5-7 has a function that is uncertain. The specimen was PBMCs, collected from a glioma patient whose treatment included an IDH1 peptide vaccine. This CDR3 is CASSLARGNQPQHF. The CDR3 nucleotides are TGTGCCAGCAGCTTGGCCAGGGGCAATCAGCCCCAGCATTTT.